The entry below describes one T cell receptor beta chain. Its specificity is not known. Deep-level assay runs were performed. Sequenced by immunoSEQ multiplex PCR; TCRdb stores in-frame clones only, minus some. The sample consists of around 1.6 million clones, under 99% of them appearing once. The data belong to a study of shared clonotypes between healthy human individuals. Background on the study: CD8 memory received one plate per donor, CD8 naive two, CD4 memory three and CD4 naive three.

Study observations and caveats: For naive CD4 cells, roughly 5% of clonotypes were shared across a handful of donors.

Trimming took 4 bases from V and 5 from J, leaving 9 bases between them. Germline values: CDR1 MNHEY, CDR2 SVGAGI. The CDR3 consists of 12 residues. The origin of this receptor is a man aged 30-40 years in good health. The chain combines TRBV6-5 with TRBJ2-7, with a tentative D call TRBD1 (5 bases). What was sequenced was naive CD4+ T cells sorted from blood. Subset in this sample: CD45RA+ positively selected. The CDR3: CASSSPRDEQYF. The CDR3, as DNA: TGTGCCAGCAGTTCCCCCAGGGACGAGCAGTACTTC.